One and the same sample provided the 22 T cell receptor beta chains below, sequenced in a study of T cell changes during pregnancy in multiple sclerosis (dated by TCRdb to about 2019). The library was produced with the immunoSEQ multiplex PCR assay. TCRdb stores this immuneACCESS table with in-frame sequences only. Part of the clones is absent; in the studies checked, under half of the shortfall reflects unresolved V genes, and no reason is known for the rest. The sample data list about 42,000 clones, and about 91% of these were observed just once. The ten biggest clones cover 0.6% to 0.75% of the sample. Sequencing used CD4+ T cells from peripheral blood mononuclear cells, obtained before pregnancy. The receptors were sampled from a female donor with multiple sclerosis, enrolled in a pregnancy study.

This chain joins TRBV11-3 and TRBJ2-1, with a weak D call TRBD1 (9 bases). The V gene's germline CDR1 is SGHNT and CDR2 YENEEA. This CDR3 spans 16 amino acids. Trimming removed 6 bases from V and 5 bases from J, with 20 bases in between. For the CDR3, the DNA is TGTGCCAGCAGTTTTAATAGCGGGACAGGGAACAATGAGCAGTTCTTC. It yields the protein CASSFNSGTGNNEQFF.

This clone was found once. J is TRBJ2-5 and V is TRBV7-6; 8 bases match TRBD2. In germline, CDR1 is SGHVS, CDR2 FNYEAQ. The CDR3 loop spans 14 amino acids. V was clipped by 5 bases and J by 3 bases; unmatched bases: 5. The CDR3 DNA follows: TGTGCCAGCAGCCAGCCGGGACTAGAAGAGACCCAGTACTTC. It specifies CASSQPGLEETQYF.

This rearrangement joins TRBV7-2 to TRBJ2-1; D is undetermined. This CDR3 spans 14 amino acids. Germline values: CDR1 SGHTA, CDR2 FQGNSA. The V gene lost 1 base and the J gene lost 0 bases, with 4 bases spanning the gap. The CDR3 DNA sequence: TGTGCCAGCAGCTTAGACAGCTCCTACAATGAGCAGTTCTTC. Translating gives CASSLDSSYNEQFF.

The J gene is TRBJ2-1, the V gene TRBV9; 9 nucleotides line up with TRBD2. The CDR3 has 15 amino acids. Germline CDR1 reads SGDLS; CDR2 reads YYNGEE. Losses at the gene ends were 0 bases for V and 12 bases for J; bases not matched to a gene: 10. The CDR3 here is CASSVAAGGPFGQFF. CDR3 nucleotide sequence: TGTGCCAGCAGCGTAGCGGCGGGGGGGCCGTTTGGGCAGTTCTTC.

The chain links TRBV11-3 to TRBJ2-1, with 11 positions matching TRBD1. The V and J ends lost 2 bases and 12 bases, in that order; junction bases with no gene match: 9. This CDR3 is 15 amino acids long. CDR1 is SGHNT and CDR2 is YENEEA in the germline V gene. The CDR3 protein is CASSLRGQGAGSQFF. The CDR3 bases are TGTGCCAGCAGCTTACGAGGACAGGGGGCAGGGTCGCAGTTCTTC.

The V gene is TRBV6-5, the J gene TRBJ1-1, with 7 bases matching TRBD1. Germline CDR1 MNHEY, CDR2 SVGAGI. V was pared by 5 bases and J by 6 bases, with 12 bases of the junction left unmatched. This CDR3 spans 15 amino acids. The chain's CDR3 is CASSPSTGKASEAFF. DNA for the CDR3: TGTGCCAGCAGTCCCTCGACAGGGAAAGCGTCTGAAGCTTTCTTT.

The gene calls are TRBV7-7 and TRBJ2-7; 11 bases align to TRBD1. J gave up 2 bases and V 8 bases, and 5 bases lay outside the gene matches. This CDR3 has 14 amino acids. Germline loops: CDR1 SSHAT, CDR2 FNYEAQ (reference sequence). The CDR3, as DNA: TGTGCCAGCTCTCCGGGACAGGGGGCCTACGAGCAGTACTTC. Translated, it gives CASSPGQGAYEQYF. The entire variable domain, with the rest obtained from reference TRBV7-7 and TRBJ2-7, is as follows: GAGVSQSPRYKVTKRGQDVTLRCDPISSHATLYWYQQALGQGPEFLTYFNYEAQPDKSGLPSDRFSAERPEGSISTLTIQRTEQRDSAMYRCASSPGQGAYEQYFGPGTRLTVT.

This chain connects TRBV30 to TRBJ1-6; TRBD1 might be the D (5 bases). The CDR3 covers 17 residues. Between the trimmed V and J ends, which lost 0 bases and 0 bases, there was a span of 12 bases. Germline values: CDR1 GTSNPN, CDR2 SVGIG (reference sequence). This chain's CDR3 is CAWSVLAGNSYNSPLHF. CDR3 DNA: TGTGCCTGGAGTGTACTAGCAGGGAACTCCTATAATTCACCCCTCCACTTT. Full variable domain (remainder filled in from reference TRBV30 and TRBJ1-6): SQTIHQWPATLVQPVGSPLSLECTVEGTSNPNLYWYRQAAGRGLQLLFYSVGIGQISSEVPQNLSASRPQDRQFILSSKKLLLSDSGFYLCAWSVLAGNSYNSPLHFGNGTRLTVT.

This clone occurred once. The chain joins TRBV15 to TRBJ1-4; TRBD1 aligns across 7 bases. This CDR3 is built from 15 residues. Germline CDR1 LNHNV, CDR2 YYDKDF (reference sequence). V trimming: 0 bases; J trimming: 7 bases; junction bases outside the gene matches: 5. The CDR3 region is CATSRDRQGGEKLFF. Here the CDR3 DNA reads TGTGCCACCAGCAGAGATCGACAGGGAGGTGAAAAACTGTTTTTT.

This clone appeared a single time. The rearrangement joins TRBV7-2 to TRBJ1-2, with D hard to call. Germline V gene lookup returns CDR1 SGHTA and CDR2 FQGNSA. The ends were cut back, 0 bases at V and 4 bases at J, with 9 bases in the middle. This CDR3 contains 14 residues. CDR3 in DNA: TGTGCCAGCAGCTTAGCTGAGGTTCCCTATGGCTACACCTTC. As protein: CASSLAEVPYGYTF.

The chain employs TRBV6-1 and TRBJ1-2, with D hard to call. Germline V lookup: CDR1 MNHNS, CDR2 SASEGT. There are 13 residues in the CDR3. Trimming removed 6 bases from V and 0 bases from J, with 8 bases in between. This CDR3 is CASRPGANYGYTF. The CDR3, as DNA: TGTGCCAGCAGACCGGGAGCTAACTATGGCTACACCTTC.

The chain has TRBV7-6 and TRBJ1-5, with D unresolved. The CDR3 is 13 amino acids. The germline CDR1 and CDR2 sequences are SGHVS and FNYEAQ. Between the trimmed V and J ends, which lost 3 bases and 4 bases, there was a span of 7 bases. DNA of the CDR3: TGTGCCAGCAGCTTGAGTCGAAATCAGCCCCAGCATTTT. Amino acids: CASSLSRNQPQHF.

DNA for the CDR3: TGTGCCAGTAGTGAGCCAATAGGGGGCGAGGGCAATCAGCCCCAGCATTTT. It specifies CASSEPIGGEGNQPQHF. This chain connects TRBV19 to TRBJ1-5; 7 bases are shared with TRBD1. Germline-derived CDR1 and CDR2 are LNHDA and SQIVND (reference sequence). V was pared by 5 bases and J by 2 bases, with 12 bases of the junction left unmatched. The CDR3 extends over 17 amino acids.

The rearrangement joins TRBV5-1 to TRBJ1-2, with TRBD1 as a possible D gene (5 bases). The V gene's germline CDR1 is SGHRS and CDR2 YFSETQ. V was cut by 1 base and J by 6 bases, with 16 bases left in between. The CDR3 is 15 residues long. The chain's CDR3 is CASSLIWAGKNGYTF. CDR3 coding DNA: TGCGCCAGCAGCTTGATATGGGCAGGGAAGAATGGCTACACCTTC.

V usage is TRBV29-1 and J usage is TRBJ1-2; D remains unclear. V lost 7 bases to trimming and J lost 4 bases, with 10 bases between them. CDR1 is SQVTM and CDR2 is ANQGSEA in the germline V gene. The CDR3 is made up of 11 amino acids. In nucleotides, the CDR3 is TGCAGCGGGAGGGTAGGCTATGGCTACACCTTC. Translating it yields CSGRVGYGYTF.

V and J are TRBV5-6 and TRBJ1-5; TRBD1 is a possible D gene (5 bases). V gave up 5 bases and J gave up 2 bases, with 11 bases separating them. The CDR3 is 14 amino acids. The germline CDR1 and CDR2 sequences are SGHDT and YYEEEE. CDR3 amino acids: CASRGWGGNQPQHF. CDR3 sequence (DNA): TGTGCCAGCAGAGGATGGGGGGGCAATCAGCCCCAGCATTTT.

The chain is built from TRBV7-8 and TRBJ2-5; 7 nucleotides align to TRBD1. V lost 5 bases to trimming and J lost 5 bases; unmatched junction nucleotides: 11. The germline V gene has CDR1 SGHVS and CDR2 FQNEAQ. The CDR3 has 15 amino acids. CDR3 protein: CASSLRTGLYETQYF. In nucleotides, the CDR3 is TGTGCCAGCAGCCTCCGGACAGGTCTCTATGAGACCCAGTACTTC.

This chain joins TRBV5-4 and TRBJ2-7, with 7 bases fitting TRBD2. The CDR3 length is 17 residues. The germline V gene has CDR1 SGHNT and CDR2 YYREEE (reference sequence). V was pared by 0 bases and J by 0 bases, with 9 bases of the junction left unmatched. The CDR3 loop is CASSLVGGARSSYEQYF. The CDR3 DNA is TGTGCCAGCAGCTTGGTGGGAGGGGCTAGGAGCTCCTACGAGCAGTACTTC.

V usage is TRBV7-8 and J usage is TRBJ1-5, with 8 bases matching TRBD1. Germline V gene lookup returns CDR1 SGHVS and CDR2 FQNEAQ. V gave up 4 bases and J gave up 5 bases; unmatched junction bases: 7. The CDR3 contains 15 residues. Here the CDR3 DNA reads TGTGCCAGCAGCTCGGGGGCAGGGGGCCATCAGCCCCAGCATTTT. Protein: CASSSGAGGHQPQHF. The whole variable domain, remainder taken from reference TRBV7-8 and TRBJ1-5, is GAGVSQSPRYKVAKRGQDVALRCDPISGHVSLFWYQQALGQGPEFLTYFQNEAQLDKSGLPSDRFFAERPEGSVSTLKIQRTQQEDSAVYLCASSSGAGGHQPQHFGDGTRLSIL.

This rearrangement joins TRBV7-9 to TRBJ2-7, with D tentatively TRBD2 (6 bases). Trimming stripped 5 bases from V and 2 bases from J, with 13 bases between. The CDR3 contains 14 residues. Per the germline V gene, CDR1 is SEHNR and CDR2 is FQNEAQ (reference sequence). The CDR3, as DNA: TGTGCCAGCAGCCTCGGGACTTCTACCTACGAGCAGTACTTC. Its protein product is CASSLGTSTYEQYF.

The chain has TRBV18 and TRBJ1-6, with a possible D match to TRBD1 (5 bases). Trimming removed 3 bases at V and 8 bases at J, with 17 bases between. In germline, CDR1 is KGHSH, CDR2 LQKENI. There are 16 residues in the CDR3. As DNA, the CDR3 is TGTGCCAGCTCACCCCTCGGGGCATGGGGGGATTCACCCCTCCACTTT. It codes for CASSPLGAWGDSPLHF.

The chain employs TRBV7-3 and TRBJ2-3; 11 bases line up with TRBD1. The CDR3 runs 17 residues. V lost 3 bases and J lost 4; bases outside the gene matches: 9. Germline CDR1 reads SGHTA; CDR2 reads FQGTGA. This CDR3 is CASSFRKPGQGADTQYF. The CDR3 DNA reads TGTGCCAGCAGCTTCCGGAAACCGGGACAGGGGGCAGATACGCAGTATTTT.